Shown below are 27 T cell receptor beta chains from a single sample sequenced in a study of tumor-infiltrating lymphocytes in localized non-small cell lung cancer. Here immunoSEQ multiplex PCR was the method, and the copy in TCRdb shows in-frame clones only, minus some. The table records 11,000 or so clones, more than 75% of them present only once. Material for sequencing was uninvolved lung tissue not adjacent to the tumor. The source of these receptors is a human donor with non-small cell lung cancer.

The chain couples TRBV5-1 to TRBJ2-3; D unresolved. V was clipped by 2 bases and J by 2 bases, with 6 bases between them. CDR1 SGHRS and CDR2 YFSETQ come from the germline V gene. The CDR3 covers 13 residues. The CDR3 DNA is TGCGCCAGCAGCTTTGGACCCACAGATACGCAGTATTTT. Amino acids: CASSFGPTDTQYF.

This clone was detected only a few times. CDR3 residues: CASSRDGQGNTIYF. The CDR3 DNA follows: TGTGCCAGCAGCCGGGACGGGCAGGGAAACACCATATATTTT. The chain couples TRBV11-2 to TRBJ1-3; D perhaps matches TRBD1 (5 bases). In germline, CDR1 is SGHAT, CDR2 FQNNGV. The length of the CDR3 is 14 residues. The germline V and J ends were trimmed by 5 bases and 4 bases, with 12 bases remaining between them. Full variable domain (outside the CDR3, taken from reference TRBV11-2 and TRBJ1-3): EAGVAQSPRYKIIEKRQSVAFWCNPISGHATLYWYQQILGQGPKLLIQFQNNGVVDDSQLPKDRFSAERLKGVDSTLKIQPAKLEDSAVYLCASSRDGQGNTIYFGEGSWLTVV.

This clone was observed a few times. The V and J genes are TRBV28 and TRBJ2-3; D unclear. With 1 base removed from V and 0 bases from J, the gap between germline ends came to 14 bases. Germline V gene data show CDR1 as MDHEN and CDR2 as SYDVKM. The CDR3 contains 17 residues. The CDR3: CASSLSAESTSTDTQYF. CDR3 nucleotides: TGTGCCAGCAGTTTATCGGCGGAGAGCACTAGCACAGATACGCAGTATTTT.

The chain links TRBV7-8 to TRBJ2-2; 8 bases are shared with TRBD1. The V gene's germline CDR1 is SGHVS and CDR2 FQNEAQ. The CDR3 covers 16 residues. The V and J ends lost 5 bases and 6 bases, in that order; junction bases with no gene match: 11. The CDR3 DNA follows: TGTGCCAGCAGCATAAAGGACAGGGCGGTGCCCGGGGAGCTGTTTTTT. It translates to CASSIKDRAVPGELFF.

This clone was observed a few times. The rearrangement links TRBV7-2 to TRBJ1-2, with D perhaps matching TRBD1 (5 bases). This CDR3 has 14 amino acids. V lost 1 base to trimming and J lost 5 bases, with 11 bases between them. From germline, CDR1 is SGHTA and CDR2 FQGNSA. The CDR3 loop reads CASSLGATGYGYTF. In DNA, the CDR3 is TGTGCCAGCAGCTTAGGGGCCACAGGATATGGCTACACCTTC. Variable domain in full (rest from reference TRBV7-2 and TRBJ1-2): GAGVSQSPSNKVTEKGKDVELRCDPISGHTALYWYRQSLGQGLEFLIYFQGNSAPDKSGLPSDRFSAERTGGSVSTLTIQRTQQEDSAVYLCASSLGATGYGYTFGSGTRLTVV.

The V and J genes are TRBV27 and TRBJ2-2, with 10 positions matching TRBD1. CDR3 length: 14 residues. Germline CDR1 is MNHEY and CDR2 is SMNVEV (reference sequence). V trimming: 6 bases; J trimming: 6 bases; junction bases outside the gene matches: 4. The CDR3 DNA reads TGTGCCAGCAGCCGGGACAGGGGATCCGGGGAGCTGTTTTTT. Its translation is CASSRDRGSGELFF.

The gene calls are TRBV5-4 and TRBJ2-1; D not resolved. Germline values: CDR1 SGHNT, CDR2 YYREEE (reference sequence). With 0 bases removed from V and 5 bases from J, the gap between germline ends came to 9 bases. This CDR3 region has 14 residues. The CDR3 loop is CASSLEVLDNEQFF. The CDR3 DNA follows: TGTGCCAGCAGCTTGGAGGTTCTGGACAATGAGCAGTTCTTC.

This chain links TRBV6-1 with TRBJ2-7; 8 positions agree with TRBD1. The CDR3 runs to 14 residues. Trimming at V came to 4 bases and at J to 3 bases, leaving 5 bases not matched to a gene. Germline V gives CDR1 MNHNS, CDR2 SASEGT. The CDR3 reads CASSVGQGIYEQYF. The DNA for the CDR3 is TGTGCCAGCAGTGTAGGACAGGGCATCTACGAGCAGTACTTC.

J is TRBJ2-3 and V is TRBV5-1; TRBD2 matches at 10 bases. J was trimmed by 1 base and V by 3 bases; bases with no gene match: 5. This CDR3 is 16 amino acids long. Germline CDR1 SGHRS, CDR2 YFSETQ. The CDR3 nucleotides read TGCGCCAGCAGCTCTGGTGGGACTAGCGGCACAGATACGCAGTATTTT. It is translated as CASSSGGTSGTDTQYF.

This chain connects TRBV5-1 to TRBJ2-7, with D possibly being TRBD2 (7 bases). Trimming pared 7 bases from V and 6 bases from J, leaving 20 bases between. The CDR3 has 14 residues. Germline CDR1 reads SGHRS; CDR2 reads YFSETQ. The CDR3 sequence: CASCAGAEGSEQYF. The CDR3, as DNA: TGCGCCAGCTGTGCGGGGGCCGAGGGCTCCGAGCAGTACTTC.

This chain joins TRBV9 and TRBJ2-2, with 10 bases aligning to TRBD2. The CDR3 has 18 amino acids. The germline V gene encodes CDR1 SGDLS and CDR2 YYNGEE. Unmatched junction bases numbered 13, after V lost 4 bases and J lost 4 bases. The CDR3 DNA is TGTGCCAGCAGCTTCCCCGGGACTAGCGCAGGTCGCACCGGGGAGCTGTTTTTT. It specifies CASSFPGTSAGRTGELFF.

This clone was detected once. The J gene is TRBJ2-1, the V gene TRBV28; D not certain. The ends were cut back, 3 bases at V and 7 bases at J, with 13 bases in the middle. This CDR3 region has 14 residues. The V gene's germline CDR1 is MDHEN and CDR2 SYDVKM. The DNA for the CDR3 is TGTGCCAGCAGTTTGGCAAATATCGCGAATGAGCAGTTCTTC. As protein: CASSLANIANEQFF.

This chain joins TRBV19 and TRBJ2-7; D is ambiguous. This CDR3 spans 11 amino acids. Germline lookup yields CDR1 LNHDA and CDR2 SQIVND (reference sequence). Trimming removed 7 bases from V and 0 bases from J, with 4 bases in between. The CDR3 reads CASTDSYEQYF. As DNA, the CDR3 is TGTGCCAGTACTGACTCCTACGAGCAGTACTTC.

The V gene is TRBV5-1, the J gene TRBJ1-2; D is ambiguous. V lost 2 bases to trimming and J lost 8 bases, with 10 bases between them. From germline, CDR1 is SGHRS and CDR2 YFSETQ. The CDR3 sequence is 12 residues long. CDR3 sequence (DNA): TGCGCCAGCAGCTTTAGCCAAGAGGGCTACACCTTC. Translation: CASSFSQEGYTF.

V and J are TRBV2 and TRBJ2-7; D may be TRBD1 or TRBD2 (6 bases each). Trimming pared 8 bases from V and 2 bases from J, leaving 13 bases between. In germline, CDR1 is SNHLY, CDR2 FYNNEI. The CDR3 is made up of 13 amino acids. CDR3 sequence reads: CASVGGLAYEQYF. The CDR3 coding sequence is TGTGCCAGCGTCGGGGGCTTGGCCTACGAGCAGTACTTC.

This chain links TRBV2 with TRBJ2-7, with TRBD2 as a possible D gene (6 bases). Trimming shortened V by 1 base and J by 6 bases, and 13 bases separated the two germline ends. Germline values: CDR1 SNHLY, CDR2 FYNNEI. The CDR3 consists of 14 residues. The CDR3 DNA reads TGTGCCAGCAGTGAAGAGGGATCGGGGGTCGAGCAGTACTTC. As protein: CASSEEGSGVEQYF.

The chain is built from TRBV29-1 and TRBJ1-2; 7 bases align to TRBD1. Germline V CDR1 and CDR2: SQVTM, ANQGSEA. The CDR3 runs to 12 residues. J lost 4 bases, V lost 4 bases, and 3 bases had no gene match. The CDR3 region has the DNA TGCAGCGTTGGACAGGGTGGCTATGGCTACACCTTC. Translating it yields CSVGQGGYGYTF.

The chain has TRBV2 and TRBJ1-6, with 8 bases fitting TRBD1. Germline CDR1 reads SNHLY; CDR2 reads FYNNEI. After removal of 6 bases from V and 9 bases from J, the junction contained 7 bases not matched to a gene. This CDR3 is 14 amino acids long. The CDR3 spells CASRTDRVSSPLHF. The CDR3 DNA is TGTGCCAGCAGGACGGACAGGGTCAGTTCACCCCTCCACTTT.

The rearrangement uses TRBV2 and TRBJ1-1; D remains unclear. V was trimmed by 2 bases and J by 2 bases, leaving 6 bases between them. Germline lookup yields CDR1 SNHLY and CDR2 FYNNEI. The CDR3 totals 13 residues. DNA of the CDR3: TGTGCCAGCAGTGAATCGGGTAACACTGAAGCTTTCTTT. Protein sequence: CASSESGNTEAFF.

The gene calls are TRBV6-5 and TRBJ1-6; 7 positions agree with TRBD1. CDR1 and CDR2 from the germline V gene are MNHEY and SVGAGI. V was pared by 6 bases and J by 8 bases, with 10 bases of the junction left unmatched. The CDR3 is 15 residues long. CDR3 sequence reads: CASRAGTVSDSPLHF. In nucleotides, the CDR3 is TGTGCCAGCAGGGCCGGGACAGTGAGCGATTCACCCCTCCACTTT.

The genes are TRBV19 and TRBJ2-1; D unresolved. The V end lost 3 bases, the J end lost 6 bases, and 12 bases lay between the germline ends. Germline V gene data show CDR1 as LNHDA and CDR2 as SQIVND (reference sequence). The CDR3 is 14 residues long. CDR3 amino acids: CASSIKGLANEQFF. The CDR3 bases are TGTGCCAGTAGTATTAAAGGGCTTGCCAATGAGCAGTTCTTC.

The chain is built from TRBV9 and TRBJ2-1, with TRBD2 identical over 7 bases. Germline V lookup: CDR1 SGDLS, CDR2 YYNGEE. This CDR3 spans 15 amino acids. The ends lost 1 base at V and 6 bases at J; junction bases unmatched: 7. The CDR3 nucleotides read TGTGCCAGCAGCGTATTGAGCGGGACTGCCAATGAGCAGTTCTTC. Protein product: CASSVLSGTANEQFF.

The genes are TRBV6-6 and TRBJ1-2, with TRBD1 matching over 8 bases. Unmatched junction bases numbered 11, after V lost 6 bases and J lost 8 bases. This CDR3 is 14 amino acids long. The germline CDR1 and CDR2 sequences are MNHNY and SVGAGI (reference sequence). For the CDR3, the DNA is TGTGCCAGCAGCGGGACAGGTGATGCCTCGGGCTACACCTTC. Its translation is CASSGTGDASGYTF.

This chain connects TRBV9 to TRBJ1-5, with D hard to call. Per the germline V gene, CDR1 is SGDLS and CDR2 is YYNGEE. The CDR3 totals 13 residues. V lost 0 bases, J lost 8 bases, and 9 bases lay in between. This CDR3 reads CASSVDIEEPQHF. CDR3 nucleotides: TGTGCCAGCAGCGTAGATATCGAAGAGCCCCAGCATTTT.

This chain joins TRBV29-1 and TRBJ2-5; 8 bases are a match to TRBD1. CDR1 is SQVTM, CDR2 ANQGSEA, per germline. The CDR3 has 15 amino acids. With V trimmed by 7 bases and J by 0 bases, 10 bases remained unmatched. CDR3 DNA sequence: TGCAGCGCACGGGCCGGGACAGGCCACCAAGAGACCCAGTACTTC. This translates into CSARAGTGHQETQYF. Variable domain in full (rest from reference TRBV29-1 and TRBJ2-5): SAVISQKPSRDICQRGTSLTIQCQVDSQVTMMFWYRQQPGQSLTLIATANQGSEATYESGFVIDKFPISRPNLTFSTLTVSNMSPEDSSIYLCSARAGTGHQETQYFGPGTRLLVL.

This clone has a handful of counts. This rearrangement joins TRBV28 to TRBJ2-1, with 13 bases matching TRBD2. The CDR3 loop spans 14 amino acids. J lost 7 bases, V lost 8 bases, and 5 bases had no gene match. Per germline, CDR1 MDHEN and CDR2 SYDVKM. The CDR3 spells CASGTSGKGNEQFF. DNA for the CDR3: TGTGCCAGCGGGACTAGCGGGAAGGGGAATGAGCAGTTCTTC.

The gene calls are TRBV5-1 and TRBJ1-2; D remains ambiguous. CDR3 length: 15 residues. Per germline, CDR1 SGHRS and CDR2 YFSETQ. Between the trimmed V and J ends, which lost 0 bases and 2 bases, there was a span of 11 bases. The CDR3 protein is CASSLGLGLNYGYTF. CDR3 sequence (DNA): TGCGCCAGCAGCTTGGGACTCGGCCTCAACTATGGCTACACCTTC.